This passage covers 27 T cell receptor beta chains from one sample sequenced in a study of Graves' ophthalmopathy and Graves' hyperthyroidism. Amplification targeted the TCR beta CDR3 regions, with RNA transcripts as the source material. An initial RT-PCR round employing HTBI primers preceded a second-round multiplex PCR. TCRdb re-derived calls from the multiplex PCR reads in MiXCR, one entry per CDR3 protein. The table records some 1.1 million distinct CDR3 sequences, roughly 35% of them present only once. Source material: peripheral blood or thyroid tissue (not recorded which). All receptors derive from an adult man with Graves' hyperthyroidism.

The chain is built from TRBV5-6 and TRBJ2-1; the D gene is possibly TRBD1 (6 bases). Germline-derived CDR1 and CDR2 are SGHDT and YYEEEE. The CDR3 runs to 17 residues. Trimming shortened V by 0 bases and J by 4 bases, and 17 bases separated the two germline ends. The CDR3 nucleotides read TGTGCCAGCAGCTTGGCCTGGGGACAAAAAACGTACAATGAGCAGTTCTTC. Translation gives CASSLAWGQKTYNEQFF. Variable domain in full (rest from reference TRBV5-6 and TRBJ2-1): DAGVTQSPTHLIKTRGQQVTLRCSPKSGHDTVSWYQQALGQGPQFIFQYYEEEERQRGNFPDRFSGHQFPNYSSELNVNALLLGDSALYLCASSLAWGQKTYNEQFFGPGTRLTVL.

With respect to this clonotype: One junction end disagrees with the germline gene, perhaps due to a read error. The CDR3: CVSSQGQDNEKLFF. CDR3 in DNA: TGCGTCAGCAGCCAAGGGCAGGATAATGAAAAACTGTTTTTT. The rearrangement joins TRBV4-3 to TRBJ1-4; D is unresolved. The CDR3 is 14 amino acids. In germline, CDR1 is LGHNA, CDR2 YSLEER.

This rearrangement joins TRBV25-1 to TRBJ2-7; D is perhaps TRBD2 (6 bases). The germline V gene encodes CDR1 MGHDK and CDR2 SYGVNS. Trimming shortened V by 6 bases and J by 2 bases, and 14 bases separated the two germline ends. The CDR3 has 14 amino acids. CDR3 sequence: CASSRGDVTYEQYF. In nucleotides, the CDR3 is TGTGCCAGCAGCCGCGGGGACGTAACCTACGAGCAGTACTTC.

This clonotype has a count of ten or more. The chain uses TRBV5-5 and TRBJ2-7; possible D gene TRBD1, 6 bases. The V gene lost 4 bases and the J gene lost 2 bases, with 16 bases spanning the gap. The CDR3 length is 15 residues. Germline V gene data show CDR1 as SGHKS and CDR2 as YYEKEE (reference sequence). CDR3 amino acids: CASSIERTATYEQYF. In nucleotides, the CDR3 is TGTGCCAGCAGCATAGAACGGACAGCGACCTACGAGCAGTACTTC.

This chain links TRBV20-1 with TRBJ1-1; no definite D call. Germline-derived CDR1 and CDR2 are DFQATT and SNEGSKA (reference sequence). CDR3 size: 13 residues. V lost 5 bases to trimming and J lost 1 base, with 11 bases between them. This chain's CDR3 is CSAPDGANTEAFF. The CDR3 DNA sequence: TGCAGTGCTCCGGACGGAGCGAACACTGAAGCTTTCTTT.

Ten or more counts support this clonotype. V usage is TRBV7-2 and J usage is TRBJ1-5; 8 nucleotides match TRBD1. The V gene's germline CDR1 is SGHTA and CDR2 FQGNSA. Trimming cost V 3 bases and J 6 bases; bases outside gene matches: 4. The CDR3 totals 14 residues. The CDR3 reads CASSLRQGSQPQHF. In nucleotides, the CDR3 is TGTGCCAGCAGCTTGAGACAGGGGAGTCAGCCCCAGCATTTT.

On this clonotype: Without the conserved terminal phenylalanine or tryptophan, this CDR3 likely stems from a read error. This CDR3 reads CASSQDGNYGYTS. CDR3 DNA: TGTGCCAGCAGTCAGGACGGGAACTATGGCTACACCTCC. The V gene is TRBV25-1, the J gene TRBJ1-2, with D unresolved. The CDR3 totals 13 residues. Trimming took off 5 bases at V and 2 bases at J, with 9 bases between the two ends. The germline CDR1 and CDR2 sequences are MGHDK and SYGVNS.

This clonotype occurred many times. CDR3 in DNA: TGTGCCAGCACCCGAGACCAGGGGCCAGGGAAAGACTACGAGCAGTACTTC. Residues: CASTRDQGPGKDYEQYF. The rearrangement links TRBV7-2 to TRBJ2-7; D may be TRBD1 (6 bases). This CDR3 is 17 amino acids long. CDR1 SGHTA and CDR2 FQGNSA come from the germline V gene. V lost 7 bases, J lost 3 bases, and 25 bases lay in between.

This clonotype was recorded many times. The CDR3: CSARVDNSNQPQHF. For the CDR3, the DNA is TGCAGTGCGCGGGTGGATAATAGCAATCAGCCCCAGCATTTT. The chain couples TRBV20-1 to TRBJ1-5; D is unresolved. The ends were cut back, 6 bases at V and 0 bases at J, with 12 bases in the middle. The germline V gene encodes CDR1 DFQATT and CDR2 SNEGSKA (reference sequence). The CDR3 runs to 14 residues.

In this sample, this clonotype turned up many times. The chain couples TRBV4-1 to TRBJ1-1; D remains ambiguous. CDR3 length: 18 amino acids. V shed 2 bases and J shed 1 base, with 20 bases lying between them. Germline-derived CDR1 and CDR2 are MGHRA and YSYEKL. CDR3: CASSQFAEGLSSNTEAFF. In DNA, the CDR3 is TGCGCCAGCAGCCAATTCGCGGAGGGCTTGTCGTCGAACACTGAAGCTTTCTTT.

The chain joins TRBV7-8 to TRBJ1-6, with unresolved D. Germline V gene sequence: CDR1 SGHVS, CDR2 FQNEAQ. This CDR3 is 16 amino acids long. V was clipped by 5 bases and J by 8 bases, with 19 bases between them. CDR3 sequence reads: CASSPDPSNSHSPLHF. The CDR3 nucleotides are TGTGCCAGCAGCCCAGATCCCAGTAACTCTCATTCACCCCTCCACTTT.

This clonotype was counted a few times. The chain joins TRBV7-9 to TRBJ2-2; 9 bases agree with TRBD2. V trimming: 3 bases; J trimming: 5 bases; junction bases outside the gene matches: 4. The CDR3 totals 15 residues. The germline V gene encodes CDR1 SEHNR and CDR2 FQNEAQ (reference sequence). This chain's CDR3 is CASSFLAGTTGELFF. CDR3 coding DNA: TGTGCCAGCAGCTTTCTAGCGGGAACAACCGGGGAGCTGTTTTTT.

Points on this clonotype: A much larger clone lies a single base off, so this may be a read error. This sequence joins TRBV20-1 and TRBJ2-2, with D perhaps matching TRBD1 or TRBD2 (5 bases each). The CDR3 totals 13 residues. The germline gives CDR1 DFQATT, CDR2 SNEGSKA (reference sequence). V lost 6 bases and J lost 6, with 14 bases in between. CDR3 sequence reads: CSAKRGDAGELFF. As DNA, the CDR3 is TGCAGTGCAAAGAGGGGCGACGCCGGGGAGCTGTTTTTT.

The V gene is TRBV19, the J gene TRBJ2-2; D might be TRBD1 or TRBD2, each matching 7 bases. The germline CDR1 and CDR2 sequences are LNHDA and SQIVND (reference sequence). V was trimmed by 7 bases and J by 4 bases, leaving 19 bases between them. CDR3 size: 16 residues. CDR3: CASINRGRGSTGELFF. CDR3 nucleotides: TGTGCCAGTATTAATAGGGGGCGCGGGAGCACCGGGGAGCTGTTTTTT.

The sample holds many counts of this clonotype. The genes are TRBV7-9 and TRBJ1-2; the D gene is possibly TRBD1 (6 bases). Germline V gives CDR1 SEHNR, CDR2 FQNEAQ (reference sequence). The CDR3 covers 15 residues. The ends were cut back, 4 bases at V and 6 bases at J, with 18 bases in the middle. The CDR3 protein is CASSSEPMNRDGYTF. The CDR3 DNA follows: TGTGCCAGCAGCTCAGAGCCGATGAACAGGGATGGCTACACCTTC.

The CDR3 coding sequence is TGTGCCAGCTCACTGAGGGACCCGGGGAGTTCACCCCTCCACTTT. This sequence encodes CASSLRDPGSSPLHF. V and J are TRBV18 and TRBJ1-6, with D possibly TRBD1 on 5 matching bases. The ends were cut back, 4 bases at V and 9 bases at J, with 16 bases in the middle. CDR3 length: 15 amino acids. The V gene's germline CDR1 is KGHSH and CDR2 LQKENI.

The chain uses TRBV12-3 or TRBV12-4 and TRBJ2-2; D remains unclear. The CDR3 sequence is 16 residues long. Trimming pared 5 bases from V and 6 bases from J, leaving 19 bases between. CDR3 residues: CASSPMGGPGAGELFF. In DNA, the CDR3 is TGTGCCAGCAGTCCAATGGGTGGGCCGGGTGCCGGGGAGCTGTTTTTT.

The genes are TRBV7-2 and TRBJ2-5, with 8 bases identical to TRBD1. The CDR3 spans 17 residues. The germline V gene has CDR1 SGHTA and CDR2 FQGNSA. The V segment lost 1 base and the J segment 1 base; nucleotides outside the gene matches: 8. The CDR3 protein is CASSLVRTGKTQETQYF. The CDR3 DNA sequence: TGTGCCAGCAGCTTAGTCAGGACAGGGAAAACCCAAGAGACCCAGTACTTC.

The rearrangement links TRBV11-3 to TRBJ2-2; possible D gene TRBD1, 9 bases. V was shortened by 6 bases and J by 1 base, with 27 bases between the two germline ends. Per the germline V gene, CDR1 is SGHNT and CDR2 is YENEEA. The CDR3 totals 20 residues. CDR3 region: CASSRRDRDAAGVNTGELFF. In DNA form, the CDR3 reads TGTGCCAGCAGTCGCCGGGACAGGGATGCAGCGGGAGTGAACACCGGGGAGCTGTTTTTT.

The chain links TRBV11-1 to TRBJ2-7; TRBD2 matches 7 bases. Germline loops: CDR1 SGHAT, CDR2 FQDESV (reference sequence). CDR3 size: 16 residues. Losses at the gene ends were 2 bases for V and 0 bases for J; bases not matched to a gene: 7. The CDR3 DNA reads TGTGCCAGCAGCTTAACGCTAGCGGAACGCTCCTACGAGCAGTACTTC. Protein sequence: CASSLTLAERSYEQYF.

This clonotype occurred many times. The chain has TRBV6-2 or TRBV6-3 and TRBJ1-5; D gene uncertain. The CDR3 is made up of 15 amino acids. The ends were cut back, 10 bases at V and 2 bases at J, with 18 bases in the middle. Germline V gene data show CDR1 as MNHEY and CDR2 as SVGEGT. CDR3 sequence reads: CATLSGLQCNQPQHF. The CDR3 DNA sequence: TGTGCCACCCTGTCGGGTCTTCAATGCAATCAGCCCCAGCATTTT.

This clonotype was picked up a small number of times. This rearrangement joins TRBV12-3 or TRBV12-4 to TRBJ2-2, with 10 bases aligning to TRBD2. The CDR3 covers 17 residues. Losses at the gene ends were 6 bases for V and 0 bases for J; bases not matched to a gene: 7. The DNA for the CDR3 is TGTGCCAGCAGCCCCCCTAGCGGGAGACCGAACACCGGGGAGCTGTTTTTT. It yields the protein CASSPPSGRPNTGELFF.

This clonotype was recorded once. The chain links TRBV7-2 to TRBJ1-2; 9 bases line up with TRBD1. Germline V gene data show CDR1 as SGHTA and CDR2 as FQGNSA. V shed 5 bases, J shed 4 bases, and the junction held 11 bases outside the gene matches. The CDR3 totals 16 residues. DNA for the CDR3: TGTGCCAGCAGCAGCCTGGGACAGGGTTATAGCTATGGCTACACCTTC. Translation gives CASSSLGQGYSYGYTF. The variable domain in full, completed from reference TRBV7-2 and TRBJ1-2, reads GAGVSQSPSNKVTEKGKDVELRCDPISGHTALYWYRQSLGQGLEFLIYFQGNSAPDKSGLPSDRFSAERTGGSVSTLTIQRTQQEDSAVYLCASSSLGQGYSYGYTFGSGTRLTVV.

This clonotype has a handful of counts. Just one base apart from a much larger clone, this may be a read error. The chain links TRBV20-1 to TRBJ1-6; TRBD1 might be the D (5 bases). CDR1 DFQATT and CDR2 SNEGSKA come from the germline V gene (reference sequence). Trimming removed 5 bases at V and 6 bases at J, with 17 bases between. This CDR3 is 15 amino acids long. CDR3 nucleotide sequence: TGCAGTGCTGCAAAAGACAGCAACGTTAATTCACCCCTCCACTTT. As protein: CSAAKDSNVNSPLHF.

This clonotype was detected many times. CDR3 region: CASSGRERDQETQYF. The CDR3 nucleotides are TGTGCCAGCAGTGGTCGGGAGCGGGATCAAGAGACCCAGTACTTC. This chain uses TRBV12-3 or TRBV12-4 with TRBJ2-5, with TRBD2 matching over 7 bases. This CDR3 region has 15 residues. V shed 5 bases and J 2 bases; nucleotides not matched to a gene: 8.

This clonotype was detected a few times. The CDR3 nucleotides read TGTGCCGCCGGCGAGACAGCTAATCAGCCCCAGCATTTT. Its protein is CAAGETANQPQHF. The V call is TRBV6-6, the J call TRBJ1-5; the D gene is possibly TRBD1 (5 bases). The CDR3 has 13 amino acids. From germline, CDR1 is MNHNY and CDR2 SVGAGI (reference sequence). Trimming removed 11 bases from V and 4 bases from J, with 15 bases in between.

The V call is TRBV25-1, the J call TRBJ1-2, with TRBD1 matching 8 bases. This CDR3 has 15 amino acids. The V gene's germline CDR1 is MGHDK and CDR2 SYGVNS. V lost 2 bases and J lost 4; bases outside the gene matches: 6. The DNA of the CDR3 is TGTGCCAGCAGTGAAGGAGCAGGGGGCGCCTATGGCTACACCTTC. Protein product: CASSEGAGGAYGYTF.